Shown below are 27 T cell receptor beta chains from a single sample sequenced in a study of CD8 T cells in Susac syndrome. Reverse transcription of roughly 0.5 to 1 ug RNA was carried out with random hexamers. TCRdb redid the calling of the immunoSEQ multiplex PCR reads with MiXCR, one entry per CDR3 protein. The sample holds approximately 190,000 distinct CDR3 sequences, roughly 95% seen once. The sample taken for sequencing was CD4+ T cells from PBMCs. The receptors shown here come from a human donor with multiple sclerosis.

V usage is TRBV29-1 and J usage is TRBJ2-7, with 11 positions matching TRBD1. The ends lost 7 bases at V and 5 bases at J; junction bases unmatched: 4. CDR1 is SQVTM and CDR2 is ANQGSEA in the germline V gene. The CDR3 length is 12 residues. The CDR3: CSAQGQGDEQYF. In nucleotides, the CDR3 is TGCAGCGCACAGGGACAGGGGGACGAGCAGTACTTC.

The gene calls are TRBV4-1 and TRBJ2-6; no firm D call. There are 19 residues in the CDR3. Trimming cost V 4 bases and J 0 bases, with 19 bases left between them. In germline, CDR1 is MGHRA, CDR2 YSYEKL. In DNA, the CDR3 is TGCGCCAGCAGCCCGCCCTTCTCCTACGGAGCCTCTGGGGCCAACGTCCTGACTTTC. Translation: CASSPPFSYGASGANVLTF.

The rearrangement links TRBV24-1 to TRBJ2-1; TRBD2 might be the D (6 bases). The germline CDR1 and CDR2 sequences are KGHDR and SFDVKD. Trimming removed 3 bases from V and 5 bases from J, with 13 bases in between. The CDR3 runs to 15 residues. The CDR3 nucleotides are TGTGCCACCAGTGATCCGGGACTCCGAGACAATGAGCAGTTCTTC. Protein: CATSDPGLRDNEQFF.

The table lists this clonotype with a count of one. The chain recombines TRBV30 with TRBJ2-1, with a weak D call TRBD2 (5 bases). V was shortened by 4 bases and J by 9 bases, with 10 bases between the two germline ends. Germline V gene lookup returns CDR1 GTSNPN and CDR2 SVGIG (reference sequence). CDR3 length: 11 residues. The CDR3 is CAWNGAGEQFF. CDR3 DNA: TGTGCCTGGAACGGCGCGGGTGAGCAGTTCTTC.

CDR3 amino acids: CASSEAERGLGNEQFF. CDR3 sequence (DNA): TGTGCCAGCAGTGAAGCGGAGCGGGGTTTGGGGAATGAGCAGTTCTTC. V is TRBV6-1 and J is TRBJ2-1; 7 bases are a match to TRBD2. V trimming: 0 bases; J trimming: 7 bases; junction bases outside the gene matches: 9. CDR1 and CDR2 (germline): MNHNS, SASEGT. CDR3 length: 16 residues.

The V gene is TRBV6-1, the J gene TRBJ2-3; D remains unclear. Germline V gene sequence: CDR1 MNHNS, CDR2 SASEGT. The CDR3 runs 13 residues. With 1 base removed from V and 6 bases from J, the gap between germline ends came to 8 bases. The CDR3 protein is CASSEGPGDTQYF. The CDR3 DNA is TGTGCCAGCAGTGAAGGCCCTGGGGATACGCAGTATTTT.

This chain connects TRBV12-3 or TRBV12-4 to TRBJ1-6; D not resolved. The CDR3 is 14 amino acids. V dropped 5 bases and J dropped 8 bases, with 13 bases sitting between them. The CDR3 DNA is TGTGCCAGCAGTATCGGGGTCCCTCATTCACCCCTCCACTTT. It translates to CASSIGVPHSPLHF.

The V call is TRBV6-5, the J call TRBJ2-4; 10 bases fit TRBD2. Per the germline V gene, CDR1 is MNHEY and CDR2 is SVGAGI. J gave up 6 bases and V 7 bases, and 6 bases lay outside the gene matches. The CDR3 consists of 14 residues. The CDR3 nucleotides are TGTGCCAGCAAAACGGGGACTAGCGCAAACATTCAGTACTTC. This encodes CASKTGTSANIQYF.

The J gene is TRBJ1-1, the V gene TRBV29-1; D is unresolved. This CDR3 is 14 amino acids long. V shed 4 bases and J shed 2 bases, with 14 bases lying between them. Germline CDR1 SQVTM, CDR2 ANQGSEA. Here the CDR3 DNA reads TGCAGCGTTGTACGGACCCTCAAAAACACTGAAGCTTTCTTT. Amino acid sequence: CSVVRTLKNTEAFF.

The chain has TRBV18 and TRBJ2-7; D gene unclear. Per the germline V gene, CDR1 is KGHSH and CDR2 is LQKENI. V was trimmed by 6 bases and J by 3 bases, leaving 12 bases between them. This CDR3 is built from 13 residues. The CDR3: CASSQGWGYEQYF. In DNA form, the CDR3 reads TGTGCCAGCTCCCAAGGCTGGGGCTACGAGCAGTACTTC.

The gene calls are TRBV20-1 and TRBJ2-1; the match to TRBD2 covers 7 bases. After removal of 7 bases from V and 4 bases from J, the junction contained 7 bases not matched to a gene. Germline lookup yields CDR1 DFQATT and CDR2 SNEGSKA (reference sequence). The CDR3 totals 13 residues. Here the CDR3 DNA reads TGCAGTGGGCTAGCGGCCTTATACAATGAGCAGTTCTTC. Residues: CSGLAALYNEQFF.

CDR3 sequence: CASRKAGGTDTQYF. The DNA for the CDR3 is TGTGCCAGCAGAAAAGCAGGAGGCACAGATACGCAGTATTTT. The chain links TRBV27 to TRBJ2-3; the D is unclear. Trimming left V 6 bases short and J 1 base short, with 11 bases between. This CDR3 region has 14 residues. Germline CDR1 reads MNHEY; CDR2 reads SMNVEV (reference sequence).

This clonotype has only one observation. The CDR3 loop reads CASSSQGYEQFF. The CDR3 DNA sequence: TGTGCCAGCAGCTCACAGGGGTATGAGCAGTTCTTC. The chain has TRBV14 and TRBJ2-1; 7 nucleotides match TRBD1. Looked up from germline, CDR1 is SGHDN and CDR2 is FVKESK. Trimming cost V 5 bases and J 8 bases; bases outside gene matches: 3. The CDR3 runs to 12 residues.

The gene calls are TRBV30 and TRBJ2-1; 11 positions match TRBD2. The V segment lost 8 bases and the J segment 4 bases; nucleotides outside the gene matches: 10. This CDR3 comprises 15 residues. CDR1 is GTSNPN, CDR2 SVGIG, per germline (reference sequence). CDR3 residues: CASDSGTSGYNEQFF. For the CDR3, the DNA is TGTGCCAGCGATTCCGGGACTAGCGGATACAATGAGCAGTTCTTC.

The J gene is TRBJ2-3, the V gene TRBV7-9; 8 bases agree with TRBD2. J gave up 6 bases and V 5 bases, and 7 bases lay outside the gene matches. This CDR3 comprises 14 residues. Germline lookup yields CDR1 SEHNR and CDR2 FQNEAQ (reference sequence). The CDR3 sequence: CASSPGGAADTQYF. The CDR3 DNA is TGTGCCAGCAGCCCCGGGGGGGCCGCGGATACGCAGTATTTT.

The chain employs TRBV7-3 and TRBJ1-1; weak D call: TRBD1 (6 bases). V shed 5 bases and J shed 4 bases, with 11 bases lying between them. The CDR3 has 13 residues. The germline gives CDR1 SGHTA, CDR2 FQGTGA. CDR3 DNA: TGTGCCAGCAGCGTGGGGGCGAGCACTGAAGCTTTCTTT. Translated: CASSVGASTEAFF.

This rearrangement joins TRBV20-1 to TRBJ2-3; 10 bases are shared with TRBD2. V lost 2 bases and J lost 6; bases outside the gene matches: 11. CDR3 length equals 16 residues. Germline-derived CDR1 and CDR2 are DFQATT and SNEGSKA (reference sequence). The CDR3 protein is CSARSQREGRQDTQYF. The DNA of the CDR3 is TGCAGTGCTAGATCGCAGCGGGAGGGCCGTCAGGATACGCAGTATTTT.

The chain links TRBV25-1 to TRBJ2-6; 8 nucleotides match TRBD1. From germline, CDR1 is MGHDK and CDR2 SYGVNS. The CDR3 contains 16 residues. Unmatched junction bases numbered 5, after V lost 4 bases and J lost 3 bases. DNA of the CDR3: TGTGCCAGCAGTGGACAGGGGAGTTATGGGGCCAACGTCCTGACTTTC. This gives the protein CASSGQGSYGANVLTF.

The rearrangement links TRBV2 to TRBJ2-6; 9 nucleotides line up with TRBD1. V shed 8 bases and J 12 bases; nucleotides not matched to a gene: 5. The CDR3 runs to 12 residues. Germline values: CDR1 SNHLY, CDR2 FYNNEI. In nucleotides, the CDR3 is TGTGCCAGCTCCGACAGGGGGTTCGTCCTGACTTTC. It specifies CASSDRGFVLTF.

The genes are TRBV5-1 and TRBJ1-3, with 7 bases aligning to TRBD1. The CDR3 loop spans 14 amino acids. From germline, CDR1 is SGHRS and CDR2 YFSETQ. J lost 0 bases, V lost 7 bases, and 4 bases had no gene match. Written as DNA, the CDR3 is TGCGCCAGCCGACAGGGAAGCTCTGGAAACACCATATATTTT. As protein: CASRQGSSGNTIYF.

This clonotype occurred a few times. The chain combines TRBV6-1 with TRBJ1-5, with D perhaps TRBD1 (5 bases). The germline V and J ends were trimmed by 1 base and 4 bases, with 8 bases remaining between them. CDR1 is MNHNS and CDR2 is SASEGT in the germline V gene. The CDR3 is 14 amino acids. This CDR3 reads CASSEGQLNQPQHF. CDR3 nucleotide sequence: TGTGCCAGCAGTGAAGGACAGCTAAATCAGCCCCAGCATTTT.

The rearrangement uses TRBV30 and TRBJ2-3, with a tentative D call TRBD2 (6 bases). This CDR3 is built from 12 residues. The V end lost 0 bases, the J end lost 9 bases, and 10 bases lay between the germline ends. From germline, CDR1 is GTSNPN and CDR2 SVGIG (reference sequence). The CDR3 here is CAWSVLSGTQYF. CDR3 nucleotides: TGTGCCTGGAGTGTACTGAGCGGGACGCAGTATTTT.

The J gene is TRBJ2-5, the V gene TRBV5-4; 7 nucleotides match TRBD2. Germline loops: CDR1 SGHNT, CDR2 YYREEE (reference sequence). The CDR3 loop spans 14 amino acids. Trimming cost V 5 bases and J 3 bases; bases outside gene matches: 7. The DNA of the CDR3 is TGTGCCAGCAGTGCTGGCGGGGGAGAAGAGACCCAGTACTTC. It is translated as CASSAGGGEETQYF.

This chain links TRBV3-1 with TRBJ1-1; unclear D gene. The CDR3 is 12 residues long. V lost 4 bases and J lost 3, with 6 bases in between. From germline, CDR1 is LGHDT and CDR2 YNNKEL (reference sequence). The CDR3 sequence is CASSRLYTEAFF. The CDR3 nucleotides are TGTGCCAGCAGCCGCTTGTACACTGAAGCTTTCTTT.

The chain has TRBV4-2 and TRBJ2-1; D not resolved. Germline V gene data show CDR1 as LGHNA and CDR2 as YNFKEQ. The CDR3 runs to 15 residues. Trimming removed 4 bases from V and 8 bases from J, with 18 bases in between. The CDR3 DNA is TGTGCCAGCAGCCTCACCGGACCAAAAAGGGATGAGCAGTTCTTC. Translated: CASSLTGPKRDEQFF.

V usage is TRBV20-1 and J usage is TRBJ1-5; 8 positions match TRBD1. This CDR3 spans 13 amino acids. CDR1 is DFQATT and CDR2 is SNEGSKA in the germline V gene (reference sequence). The V and J ends lost 6 bases and 7 bases, in that order; junction bases with no gene match: 8. The CDR3, as DNA: TGCAGTGCACAGGACAGGGTAGGACAGCCCCAGCATTTT. The encoded protein is CSAQDRVGQPQHF.

This chain joins TRBV18 and TRBJ2-7; 8 bases are shared with TRBD2. Germline V gene lookup returns CDR1 KGHSH and CDR2 LQKENI. This CDR3 is 14 amino acids long. V lost 2 bases and J lost 7; bases outside the gene matches: 7. This CDR3 is CASSPRGAGEEQYF. The CDR3 DNA is TGTGCCAGCTCACCAAGGGGAGCGGGGGAAGAGCAGTACTTC.